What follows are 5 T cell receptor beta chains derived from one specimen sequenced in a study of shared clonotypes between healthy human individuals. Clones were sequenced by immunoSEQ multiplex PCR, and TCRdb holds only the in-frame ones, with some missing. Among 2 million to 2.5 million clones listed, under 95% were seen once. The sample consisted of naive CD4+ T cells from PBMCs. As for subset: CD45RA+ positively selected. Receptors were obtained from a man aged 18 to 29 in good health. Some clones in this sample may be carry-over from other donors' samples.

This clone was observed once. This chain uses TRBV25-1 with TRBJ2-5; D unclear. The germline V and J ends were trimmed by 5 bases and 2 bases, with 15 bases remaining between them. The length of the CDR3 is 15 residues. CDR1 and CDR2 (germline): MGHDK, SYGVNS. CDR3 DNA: TGTGCCAGCAGTAATATAGAGCAATTTCAAGAGACCCAGTACTTC. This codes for CASSNIEQFQETQYF.

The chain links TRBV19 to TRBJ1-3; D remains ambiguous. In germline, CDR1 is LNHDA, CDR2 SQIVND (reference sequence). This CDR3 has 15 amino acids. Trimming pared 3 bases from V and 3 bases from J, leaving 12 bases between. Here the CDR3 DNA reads TGTGCCAGTAGTATTTTGAGGGCGGATGGAAACACCATATATTTT. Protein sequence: CASSILRADGNTIYF.

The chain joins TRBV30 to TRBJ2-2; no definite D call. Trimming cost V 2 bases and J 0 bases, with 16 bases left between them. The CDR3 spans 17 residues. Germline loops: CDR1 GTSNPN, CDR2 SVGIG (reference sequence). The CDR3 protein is CAWSPPPARTNTGELFF. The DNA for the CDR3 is TGTGCCTGGAGTCCCCCTCCAGCGCGAACGAACACCGGGGAGCTGTTTTTT. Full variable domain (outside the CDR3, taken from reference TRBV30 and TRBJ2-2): SQTIHQWPATLVQPVGSPLSLECTVEGTSNPNLYWYRQAAGRGLQLLFYSVGIGQISSEVPQNLSASRPQDRQFILSSKKLLLSDSGFYLCAWSPPPARTNTGELFFGEGSRLTVL.

CDR3 DNA sequence: TGTGCCAGCAGGGACGGCACGAGAGGCTACACCTTC. This encodes CASRDGTRGYTF. This chain uses TRBV28 with TRBJ1-2; D is unresolved. Trimming shortened V by 6 bases and J by 8 bases, and 13 bases separated the two germline ends. Germline CDR1 is MDHEN and CDR2 is SYDVKM. The CDR3 spans 12 residues.

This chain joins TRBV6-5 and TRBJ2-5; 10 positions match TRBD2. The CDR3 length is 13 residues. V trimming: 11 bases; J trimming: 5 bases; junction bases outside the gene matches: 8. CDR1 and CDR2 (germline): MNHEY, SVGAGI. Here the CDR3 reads CAARPSGSETQYF. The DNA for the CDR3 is TGTGCCGCACGACCTAGCGGGAGTGAGACCCAGTACTTC.